Each of the 24 T cell receptor beta chains below was sequenced from the same sample in a study of T cells expressing NK-cell markers. Reanalyzing the 5' RACE reads, TCRdb keeps one entry per CDR3 protein, without DNA. In all, the sample yields fewer than 400,000 distinct CDR3 sequences. Sequenced: blood T cells: a sorted CD56 or NKG2C T cell subset, CD4+ or CD8+ T cells, or bulk PBMC T cells (not recorded which). These receptors originate from a man aged 18 to 69 in good health.

The J gene is TRBJ2-5, the V gene TRBV5-1; TCRdb reports TRBD2, a call that lacks DNA to check it against. The CDR3 has 17 residues. CDR1 and CDR2 (germline): SGHRS, YFSETQ. CDR3 loop: CASSSLRGSGVSETQYF.

The chain combines TRBV7-2 with TRBJ1-1. Germline assignment: CDR1 SGHTA and CDR2 FQGNSA. This CDR3 has 13 amino acids. CDR3 amino acids: CASSSRVETEAFF.

The V and J genes are TRBV6-1 and TRBJ2-7; TCRdb outputs TRBD1, but without DNA this stays unchecked. This CDR3 contains 15 residues. CDR1 and CDR2 (germline): MNHNS, SASEGT. The CDR3 protein is CAFSPDTGQGYEQYF.

The CDR3 is CASSPTAGKQETQYF. The V call is TRBV11-3, the J call TRBJ2-5; TCRdb gives TRBD2 as the D gene, but with no DNA this cannot be confirmed. Germline CDR1 reads SGHNT; CDR2 reads YENEEA. The CDR3 runs to 15 residues.

This rearrangement joins TRBV4-2 to TRBJ2-3; TCRdb calls TRBD2, which cannot be checked without DNA. CDR1 is LGHNA and CDR2 is YNFKEQ in the germline V gene. The CDR3 covers 20 residues. The chain's CDR3 is CASSQPAPNSGDISTDTQYF.

The chain carries TRBV7-9 and TRBJ1-5. This CDR3 is built from 16 residues. Germline V gene sequence: CDR1 SEHNR, CDR2 FQNEAQ (reference sequence). The CDR3 spells CASSKQGGHSNQPQHF.

J is TRBJ2-1 and V is TRBV12-3 or TRBV12-4; the TCRdb call, TRBD2, lacks DNA for checking. This CDR3 is 15 amino acids long. CDR3 region: CASARYRGQANEQFF.

This chain connects TRBV20-1 to TRBJ2-1; absent DNA, TCRdb's TRBD1 call cannot be checked. Per germline, CDR1 DFQATT and CDR2 SNEGSKA (reference sequence). The CDR3 runs 16 residues. Here the CDR3 reads CSARAGRGARYNEQFF.

The rearrangement joins TRBV18 to TRBJ2-7; absent DNA, TCRdb's TRBD1 call cannot be checked. Germline V gene lookup returns CDR1 KGHSH and CDR2 LQKENI. The CDR3 is 16 residues long. The CDR3 is CASSASQGTAPYEQYF. Supplemented by reference TRBV18 and TRBJ2-7, the full variable domain reads NAGVMQNPRHLVRRRGQEARLRCSPMKGHSHVYWYRQLPEEGLKFMVYLQKENIIDESGMPKERFSAEFPKEGPSILRIQQVVRGDSAAYFCASSASQGTAPYEQYFGPGTRLTVT.

The chain combines TRBV20-1 with TRBJ2-2; checking the TCRdb D call of TRBD2 is not possible without DNA. The CDR3 length is 13 residues. Germline CDR1 reads DFQATT; CDR2 reads SNEGSKA (reference sequence). The CDR3: CSARLVGPGELFF.

The rearrangement links TRBV3-1 to TRBJ2-1; no DNA is available, so the TRBD1 call from TCRdb remains unchecked. The CDR3 totals 16 residues. Germline CDR1 and CDR2: LGHDT and YNNKEL (reference sequence). CDR3: CASSLHTGGRTDEQFF.

The chain recombines TRBV6-1 with TRBJ2-1; TCRdb selects TRBD2, and the lack of DNA leaves this call unchecked. The germline V gene encodes CDR1 MNHNS and CDR2 SASEGT. The CDR3 spans 18 residues. CDR3 protein: CASSVGPELGGGAHEQFF.

V is TRBV5-1 and J is TRBJ1-6; TCRdb gives TRBD1 as the D gene, but with no DNA this cannot be confirmed. This CDR3 is 16 amino acids long. The germline gives CDR1 SGHRS, CDR2 YFSETQ. The CDR3 sequence is CASSLAGGFYNSPLHF. Together with reference TRBV5-1 and TRBJ1-6, the CDR3 gives the full variable domain: KAGVTQTPRYLIKTRGQQVTLSCSPISGHRSVSWYQQTPGQGLQFLFEYFSETQRNKGNFPGRFSGRQFSNSRSEMNVSTLELGDSALYLCASSLAGGFYNSPLHFGNGTRLTVT.

CDR3 loop: CSATPGGSYTEAFF. The J gene is TRBJ1-1, the V gene TRBV20-1; no DNA is available, so the TRBD1 call from TCRdb remains unchecked. Germline lookup yields CDR1 DFQATT and CDR2 SNEGSKA (reference sequence). The CDR3 is made up of 14 amino acids.

The genes are TRBV12-3 or TRBV12-4 and TRBJ2-2; TCRdb returns TRBD2, unconfirmable since there is no DNA. CDR3 length: 19 residues. The CDR3 sequence is CASSGRLAGGLANTGELFF.

The V and J genes are TRBV6-4 and TRBJ2-2; the D call of TRBD2 rests on TCRdb alone, since no DNA is present to check it. Germline CDR1 and CDR2: MRHNA and SNTAGT. CDR3 length: 15 residues. The CDR3 loop is CASKPYGANTGELFF.

The CDR3 spells CASSQLSGGYNEQFF. J is TRBJ2-1 and V is TRBV3-1; TCRdb selects TRBD1, and the lack of DNA leaves this call unchecked. Looked up from germline, CDR1 is LGHDT and CDR2 is YNNKEL (reference sequence). This CDR3 contains 15 residues.

The chain combines TRBV7-9 with TRBJ2-2; TCRdb outputs TRBD2, but without DNA this stays unchecked. The V gene's germline CDR1 is SEHNR and CDR2 FQNEAQ (reference sequence). The CDR3 totals 16 residues. CDR3: CASSLTSGGGTGELFF.

The V gene is TRBV20-1, the J gene TRBJ2-7; the TCRdb D gene call, TRBD2, has no DNA to confirm it. There are 11 residues in the CDR3. Germline assignment: CDR1 DFQATT and CDR2 SNEGSKA (reference sequence). CDR3 protein: CSATLAMEQYF.

CDR3 residues: CASSYRQGYTGANVLTF. The V and J genes are TRBV6-5 and TRBJ2-6; TCRdb calls TRBD1, which cannot be checked without DNA. CDR1 is MNHEY, CDR2 SVGAGI, per germline. CDR3 size: 17 residues.

The chain employs TRBV5-4 and TRBJ2-1. The germline V gene encodes CDR1 SGHNT and CDR2 YYREEE (reference sequence). There are 15 residues in the CDR3. The CDR3 region is CASSLIRPTGNEQFF.

The chain is built from TRBV6-1 and TRBJ1-3; TCRdb lists TRBD1, though no DNA is available to test this call. The CDR3 is 15 residues long. Germline CDR1 MNHNS, CDR2 SASEGT. CDR3 in amino acids: CASRGQGLSGNTIYF.

The V gene is TRBV7-9, the J gene TRBJ1-2; TCRdb reports TRBD1, a call that lacks DNA to check it against. Germline-derived CDR1 and CDR2 are SEHNR and FQNEAQ (reference sequence). The CDR3 totals 14 residues. CDR3 in amino acids: CASSFGGQGDGYTF.

V is TRBV24-1 and J is TRBJ2-4; lacking DNA, the TRBD1 call made by TCRdb goes unchecked. Germline CDR1 is KGHDR and CDR2 is SFDVKD. This CDR3 has 17 residues. This chain's CDR3 is CATSDGRTGNVGNIQYF.